Reported below is one TCR beta chain. The CDR3 is made up of 15 amino acids. Germline lookup yields CDR1 KGHSH and CDR2 LQKENI. J was trimmed by 3 bases and V by 6 bases; bases with no gene match: 10. This sample was included in a study of blood T cell repertoires in COVID-19. Sequencing used immunoSEQ multiplex PCR; TCRdb keeps in-frame clones, though not all of them. The data contain 200,000 to 250,000 clones, about 83% of them singletons. The rearrangement uses TRBV18 and TRBJ2-7; TRBD1 matches 8 bases. The sequence was obtained from an older man with acute or convalescent COVID-19. Input material: peripheral blood. The CDR3 bases are TGTGCCAGCTCGGCGACAGGGGCGAGTATCTACGAGCAGTACTTC. The encoded protein is CASSATGASIYEQYF.